These 7 T cell receptor beta chains were all obtained from the same sample, sequenced in a study of OX40 agonist ivuxolimab in advanced cancers. Assay: immunoSEQ multiplex PCR; the TCRdb copy retains only in-frame clones and omits some. The data show 70,000 to 95,000 clones, around 87% seen once. The sample in question was CD4+ or CD8+ T cells sorted from blood, obtained in a trial of the OX40 agonist ivuxolimab. The receptor source for this set is an adult with an advanced solid tumor such as melanoma, head and neck, liver or kidney cancer.

The V and J genes are TRBV19 and TRBJ1-5, with D hard to call. This CDR3 has 13 residues. V lost 3 bases, J lost 5 bases, and 8 bases lay in between. Looked up from germline, CDR1 is LNHDA and CDR2 is SQIVND (reference sequence). CDR3 sequence (DNA): TGTGCCAGTAGTATCTCGTATGATCAGCCCCAGCATTTT. This gives the protein CASSISYDQPQHF.

In its sample, this clone was seen a few times. The chain has TRBV27 and TRBJ1-1; perhaps TRBD1 as D (5 bases). Germline CDR1 reads MNHEY; CDR2 reads SMNVEV (reference sequence). This CDR3 region has 16 residues. Trimming took off 0 bases at V and 7 bases at J, with 18 bases between the two ends. For the CDR3, the DNA is TGTGCCAGCAGTTTATCGTGGTGGCAGGGTATCAGTGAAGCTTTCTTT. Protein sequence: CASSLSWWQGISEAFF.

The chain is built from TRBV10-2 and TRBJ2-7; 10 nucleotides match TRBD2. The CDR3 extends over 14 amino acids. V shed 6 bases and J 4 bases; nucleotides not matched to a gene: 6. Germline V gene lookup returns CDR1 WSHSY and CDR2 SAAADI. This CDR3 reads CASRGLAADYEQYF. As DNA, the CDR3 is TGCGCCAGCAGAGGACTAGCGGCAGATTACGAGCAGTACTTC.

V and J are TRBV6-5 and TRBJ1-3; the D is unclear. The CDR3 contains 15 residues. V was shortened by 6 bases and J by 0 bases, with 12 bases between the two germline ends. Germline V CDR1 and CDR2: MNHEY, SVGAGI. CDR3 residues: CASSLVRYSGNTIYF. The CDR3 nucleotides are TGTGCCAGCAGCCTGGTCAGGTACTCTGGAAACACCATATATTTT.

V usage is TRBV19 and J usage is TRBJ2-7; D is unresolved. Germline V gene data show CDR1 as LNHDA and CDR2 as SQIVND (reference sequence). The CDR3 is made up of 17 amino acids. Trimming removed 4 bases at V and 3 bases at J, with 22 bases between. The CDR3 reads CASSNPRDFDGHYEQYF. In DNA form, the CDR3 reads TGTGCCAGTAGTAACCCCCGCGACTTCGACGGTCACTACGAGCAGTACTTC.

The chain joins TRBV6-1 to TRBJ2-5; no reliable D call. The CDR3 loop spans 11 amino acids. Germline V CDR1 and CDR2: MNHNS, SASEGT. Trimming took 7 bases from V and 2 from J, leaving 5 bases between them. CDR3 residues: CASTQQETQYF. The CDR3 region has the DNA TGTGCCAGCACGCAGCAAGAGACCCAGTACTTC.

The V and J genes are TRBV30 and TRBJ1-5, with a tentative D call TRBD1 (5 bases). The V end was cut by 2 bases, the J end by 7 bases, with 18 bases between. Germline-derived CDR1 and CDR2 are GTSNPN and SVGIG (reference sequence). The CDR3 covers 15 residues. CDR3 sequence (DNA): TGTGCCTGGAGTCCCCCTTCGGGGCGCGGACAGCCCCAGCATTTT. It encodes CAWSPPSGRGQPQHF.